This T cell receptor beta chain was sequenced during a study of T cell clonality in common variable immunodeficiency. Findings of the study overall: Reportedly, TCR beta sequences from common variable immunodeficiency showed fewer deletions and N-nucleotide insertions. CVID patient heterogeneity limited repertoire-clinical complication correlations.

Data came from immunoSEQ multiplex PCR; TCRdb stores just in-frame clones and leaves some out. The counts give some 60,000 clones, none of them seen only once; approximately 1.6% is held by the top ten. Caucasian heritage predominated among both patients and controls. Blood samples were heparinized, roughly 5 to 9 ml per donor. CDR1 and CDR2 from the germline V gene are MNHEY and SVGEGT. V lost 2 bases to trimming and J lost 1 base, with 11 bases between them. The CDR3 loop spans 15 amino acids. In this sample, this clone turned up many times. The target antigen is unknown. The read halts 3 residues ahead of the CDR3 end, with the missing end drawn from the germline J gene.

The specimen sequenced was peripheral blood mononuclear cells. This receptor was obtained from a person aged 18 to 75 in good health. The J gene is TRBJ1-1, the V gene TRBV6-2 or TRBV6-3, with D perhaps matching TRBD1 (6 bases). The CDR3 sequence is CASSYVRGRNTEAFF. The DNA read from the CDR3 is TGTGCCAGCAGTTACGTCAGGGGTCGGAACACTGAA.